This is a list of T cell receptor beta chains from one sample in a study of blood T cell repertoires in COVID-19. Generated by immunoSEQ multiplex PCR, the TCRdb table keeps only in-frame clones and is missing some. Here the sample spans about 250,000 clones, approximately 90% being singletons. Sequenced: PBMCs or T cells enriched from blood (not recorded which). The receptors were gathered from a woman in her twenties or thirties with acute COVID-19. Each CDR3 is given with its conserved first and last residue. D genes are given only for firm matches. Expanded clones get a size class; other rows say once, few or many, or leave the size out.

size	J	D	V	DNA	CDR3
-	TRBJ1-2	TRBD1	TRBV2	TGTGCCAGCAAGACAGGGTGGAACTATGGCTACACCTTC	CASKTGWNYGYTF
-	TRBJ1-1	TRBD1	TRBV30	TGTGCCTGGACAGGGGGCATGAACACTGAAGCTTTCTTT	CAWTGGMNTEAFF
once	TRBJ1-5	-	TRBV5-5	TGTGCCAGCAGTCTACTACCTAATCAGCCCCAGCATTTT	CASSLLPNQPQHF
few	TRBJ1-5	TRBD1	TRBV5-6	TGTGCCAGCAGCTTGGGTGGACAGGGGATTTGGACCCAGCATTTT	CASSLGGQGIWTQHF
-	TRBJ2-2	-	TRBV18	TGTGCCAGCTCACCACCGACAGACACCGGGGAGCTGTTTTTT	CASSPPTDTGELFF
-	TRBJ1-5	-	TRBV3-1/TRBV3-2	TGTGCCAGCAGCCTCGCGGGCAATCAGCCCCAGCATTTT	CASSLAGNQPQHF
-	TRBJ1-3	TRBD1	TRBV7-2	TGTGCCAGCACCGTTACAGGGGTAAATGGAAACACCATATATTTT	CASTVTGVNGNTIYF
-	TRBJ2-7	-	TRBV27	TGTGCCAGCTCGAATACGGGACACTCGAGCGAGCAGTACTTC	CASSNTGHSSEQYF
few	TRBJ1-2	-	TRBV5-4	TGTGCCAGCAGCCCAGGGGAGGGAGTCTATGGCTACACCTTC	CASSPGEGVYGYTF
-	TRBJ1-2	TRBD1	TRBV7-2	TGTGCCAGCAGCTCATGGACAGGGGCTAGGGGCTACACCTTC	CASSSWTGARGYTF
-	TRBJ1-3	TRBD1	TRBV25-1	TGTGCCAGCAGGGGGGACAGGGTGGGTGGAAACACCATATATTTT	CASRGDRVGGNTIYF
-	TRBJ1-2	-	TRBV5-1	TGCGCCAGCAGCTTGCAGGGTACCTATGGCTACACCTTC	CASSLQGTYGYTF
once	TRBJ2-1	-	TRBV4-1	TGCGCGGCCGGACTCACCAGCTCCTACAATGAGCAGTTCTTC	CAAGLTSSYNEQFF
-	TRBJ1-1	-	TRBV19	TGTGCCAGTAGTATCTCCGTGAACACTGAAGCTTTCTTT	CASSISVNTEAFF
-	TRBJ1-3	TRBD1	TRBV20-1	TGCAGTGCTAGTAGGGGGCCTCCCTCTGGAAACACCATATATTTT	CSASRGPPSGNTIYF
-	TRBJ2-1	TRBD2	TRBV19	TGTGCCAGTAGCAGTCCCGGACTAGCGAGGTTTTTAGGTGAGCAGTTCTTC	CASSSPGLARFLGEQFF
-	TRBJ1-4	-	TRBV7-9	TGTGCCAGCAGCTTATGGAGAGGGGGGGATGAAAAACTGTTTTTT	CASSLWRGGDEKLFF
-	TRBJ1-1	-	TRBV4-1	TGCGCCAGCAGCCAAGTCGGGAACACTGAAGCTTTCTTT	CASSQVGNTEAFF
few	TRBJ1-2	TRBD1	TRBV5-5	TGTGCCAGCAGCTTCCGGGCACAGGGGAACTATGGCTACACCTTC	CASSFRAQGNYGYTF
-	TRBJ1-1	TRBD1	TRBV2	TGTGCCAGCAGGCCCATAAGCACAGGGGTTCTCACTGAAGCTTTCTTT	CASRPISTGVLTEAFF
-	TRBJ1-4	-	TRBV7-9	TGTGCCAGCAGCTCACACAGGGACAAACTGTTTTTT	CASSSHRDKLFF
-	TRBJ1-4	TRBD1	TRBV3-1/TRBV3-2	TGTGCCAGCAGCCCAGGGACAGCGAATGAAAAACTGTTTTTT	CASSPGTANEKLFF
-	TRBJ2-4	-	TRBV7-2	TGTGCCAGCAGCCCTGGTGGAGGGGGCATAGCCAAAAACATTCAGTACTTC	CASSPGGGGIAKNIQYF